The rows below give T cell receptor beta chains drawn from one sample of a study of OX40 agonist ivuxolimab in advanced cancers. The protocol was immunoSEQ multiplex PCR, while the TCRdb copy is restricted to in-frame clones and leaves out a portion. The sample lists roughly 51,000 clones, about 88% occurring once. The sample in question was CD4+ or CD8+ T cells sorted from blood, obtained in a trial of the OX40 agonist ivuxolimab. These receptors came from an adult with an advanced solid tumor such as melanoma, head and neck, liver or kidney cancer. Both conserved end residues are part of each CDR3. A D gene is named only where the DNA matches it firmly. Size is stated for part of the rows, as once, few or many counts, or as a class when the clone is expanded.

d_gene: TRBD2; v_gene: TRBV7-8; j_gene: TRBJ2-7; abundance: .; CDR3nt: TGTGCCAGCAGCTTAGTTCTTAGCGGGAGAATCCACGAGCAGTACTTC; CDR3aa: CASSLVLSGRIHEQYF
d_gene: .; v_gene: TRBV7-8; j_gene: TRBJ2-3; abundance: .; CDR3nt: TGTGCCAGCAGCTTTGATGATACGCAGTATTTT; CDR3aa: CASSFDDTQYF
d_gene: .; v_gene: TRBV5-1; j_gene: TRBJ2-3; abundance: .; CDR3nt: TGCGCCAGCAGCTTGGGAGCCCCAGATACGCAGTATTTT; CDR3aa: CASSLGAPDTQYF
d_gene: .; v_gene: TRBV5-4; j_gene: TRBJ2-5; abundance: .; CDR3nt: TGTGCCAGCAGCTTGGGAGTCGGCGGGGTTCAAGAGACCCAGTACTTC; CDR3aa: CASSLGVGGVQETQYF
d_gene: .; v_gene: TRBV11-2; j_gene: TRBJ2-3; abundance: few; CDR3nt: TGTGCCAGCAGCCGAGGGACGCAAACAGATACGCAGTATTTT; CDR3aa: CASSRGTQTDTQYF
d_gene: TRBD2; v_gene: TRBV2; j_gene: TRBJ2-1; abundance: few; CDR3nt: TGTGCCAGCAGTGAAGTCCTAGCGGACCTAAATGAGCAGTTCTTC; CDR3aa: CASSEVLADLNEQFF
d_gene: TRBD2; v_gene: TRBV11-3; j_gene: TRBJ2-3; abundance: .; CDR3nt: TGTGCCAGCAGCTTAAGGGACTACACAGATACGCAGTATTTT; CDR3aa: CASSLRDYTDTQYF
d_gene: .; v_gene: TRBV11-2; j_gene: TRBJ2-7; abundance: .; CDR3nt: TGTGCCAGCAGCTTAAGGGGTGGGGACTCCGCCTACGAGCAGTACTTC; CDR3aa: CASSLRGGDSAYEQYF
d_gene: .; v_gene: TRBV9; j_gene: TRBJ2-5; abundance: .; CDR3nt: TGTGCCAGCAGCCAGAGGCAGGAAGAGACCCAGTACTTC; CDR3aa: CASSQRQEETQYF
d_gene: .; v_gene: TRBV5-4; j_gene: TRBJ1-4; abundance: .; CDR3nt: TGTGCCAGCAGCTTGGGCCTTAATGAAAAACTGTTTTTT; CDR3aa: CASSLGLNEKLFF
d_gene: .; v_gene: TRBV28; j_gene: TRBJ2-7; abundance: .; CDR3nt: TGTGCCAGCAGTTCCCCAGGGGCCGAGCAGTACTTC; CDR3aa: CASSSPGAEQYF
d_gene: .; v_gene: TRBV6-5; j_gene: TRBJ2-1; abundance: once; CDR3nt: TGTGCCAGCAGTGAACCTCCAGGGGGGGAGCAGTTCTTC; CDR3aa: CASSEPPGGEQFF
d_gene: .; v_gene: TRBV1; j_gene: TRBJ2-7; abundance: once; CDR3nt: TGCACCAGCAGCCATCCTCCGGGACTCCGCCTCTCCTACGAGCAGTACTTC; CDR3aa: CTSSHPPGLRLSYEQYF
d_gene: .; v_gene: TRBV5-1; j_gene: TRBJ2-7; abundance: .; CDR3nt: TGCGCCAGCAGCTTGTCCGGTGTCCTCTACGAGCAGTACTTC; CDR3aa: CASSLSGVLYEQYF
d_gene: TRBD2; v_gene: TRBV6-5; j_gene: TRBJ2-1; abundance: .; CDR3nt: TGTGCCAGCAGTTACGTCGGGGGGAATGAGCAGTTCTTC; CDR3aa: CASSYVGGNEQFF